This record concerns one TCR beta chain sequence. This specimen belongs to a study of control samples from healthy donors and cancer patients. V trimming: 10 bases; J trimming: 4 bases; junction bases outside the gene matches: 11. Germline assignment: CDR1 ENHRY and CDR2 SYGVKD. The CDR3 runs 14 residues. Only in-frame clones appear in the TCRdb table, and some are missing; sequencing was by immunoSEQ multiplex PCR. The sample lists more than 95,000 clones; 92% were seen once. This sequence originates from a man older than 75 with head and neck cancer. Sequencing input: PBMCs. The chain uses TRBV10-3 and TRBJ2-5; the match to TRBD2 covers 8 bases. The CDR3 here is CASRGGLGGETQYF. The CDR3 bases are TGTGCCAGTCGGGGGGGCCTAGGAGGAGAGACCCAGTACTTC.